The source of this T cell receptor (beta chain) is a study of blood T cell repertoires in COVID-19. Study summary: There were acute and convalescent COVID-19 samples, and they came from the United States, Italy and Spain. Sources were T cells, B-cell-depleted T cells, or PBMCs; the material itself was cDNA or gDNA.

Trimming left V 6 bases short and J 3 bases short, with 11 bases between. CDR1 and CDR2 (germline): SGHVS, FNYEAQ. This CDR3 spans 14 amino acids. Sequencing used immunoSEQ multiplex PCR; TCRdb keeps in-frame clones, though not all of them. Among around 200,000 clones listed, 70% to 90% were seen once. Sequencing was done on a sample of peripheral blood. J is TRBJ1-4 and V is TRBV7-6; the D gene is possibly TRBD1 (5 bases). The source is a woman between 50 and 59 years old with acute or convalescent COVID-19. This CDR3 is CASSLREANEKLFF. The CDR3 DNA sequence: TGTGCCAGCAGTCTCAGGGAGGCTAATGAAAAACTGTTTTTT.